These T cell receptor beta chains were read from a single sample in a study of radiation and T cells in renal cell carcinoma. Clones were read by immunoSEQ multiplex PCR, and TCRdb kept only the in-frame ones, dropping some. The sample holds under 200,000 clones, 88% seen once. The sample was blood, taken from a patient whose treatment included radiotherapy and nephrectomy. The receptors here all came from a woman between 50 and 59 years old with renal cell carcinoma. Both conserved end residues are trimmed from each CDR3. Fields, in order: V gene, J gene, CDR3 protein.

v_gene: TRBV5-6; j_gene: TRBJ2-7; CDR3aa: ASSLVANRVEQY
v_gene: TRBV19; j_gene: TRBJ2-5; CDR3aa: ASTSNRGQETQY
v_gene: TRBV7-3; j_gene: TRBJ2-1; CDR3aa: ASSSYLATYNEQF
v_gene: TRBV5-6; j_gene: TRBJ1-4; CDR3aa: ASSLTGQSGPEKLF
v_gene: TRBV5-1; j_gene: TRBJ1-2; CDR3aa: ASSRDRGNYGYT
v_gene: TRBV7-2; j_gene: TRBJ1-6; CDR3aa: ASSLNRVPYSPLH
v_gene: TRBV7-8; j_gene: TRBJ2-4; CDR3aa: ASSLTRDRGKGIQY
v_gene: TRBV11-1; j_gene: TRBJ2-5; CDR3aa: ASSLGPGTGEQETQY
v_gene: TRBV6-1; j_gene: TRBJ1-1; CDR3aa: ASSGGRAGDNTEAF
v_gene: TRBV30; j_gene: TRBJ1-2; CDR3aa: AWSVSVGYT
v_gene: TRBV9; j_gene: TRBJ2-1; CDR3aa: ASSVEGGLAGNEQF
v_gene: TRBV6-4; j_gene: TRBJ1-1; CDR3aa: ATSRGGNTEAF
v_gene: TRBV7-3; j_gene: TRBJ1-1; CDR3aa: ASSSTGGVKTEAF
v_gene: TRBV9; j_gene: TRBJ2-3; CDR3aa: ASSRNGGSTDTQY
v_gene: TRBV5-1; j_gene: TRBJ2-7; CDR3aa: ASSLDQGPWGEQY
v_gene: TRBV14; j_gene: TRBJ1-4; CDR3aa: ASSQFGPDVFNEKLF
v_gene: TRBV6-6; j_gene: TRBJ1-1; CDR3aa: ASSYRQENTEAF
v_gene: TRBV7-9; j_gene: TRBJ2-1; CDR3aa: ASSLQGGREQF
v_gene: TRBV6-1; j_gene: TRBJ2-3; CDR3aa: ASSEKRPSTDTQY
v_gene: TRBV19; j_gene: TRBJ1-5; CDR3aa: ASSIPFITGGNQPQH
v_gene: TRBV18; j_gene: TRBJ2-7; CDR3aa: ASSPSGGARDEQY
v_gene: TRBV4-2; j_gene: TRBJ1-2; CDR3aa: ASSQPAFGGGSKMLGYT
v_gene: TRBV9; j_gene: TRBJ2-6; CDR3aa: ASSRTNSGANVLT
v_gene: TRBV19; j_gene: TRBJ2-7; CDR3aa: ASSIPGSYEQY
v_gene: TRBV9; j_gene: TRBJ2-2; CDR3aa: ASSDRDTYTGELF
v_gene: TRBV5-5; j_gene: TRBJ2-5; CDR3aa: ASSPNLAGGVETQY
v_gene: TRBV19; j_gene: TRBJ1-1; CDR3aa: ASPPGANTEAF
v_gene: TRBV7-2; j_gene: TRBJ2-7; CDR3aa: ASSTRQGGPYEQY
v_gene: TRBV18; j_gene: TRBJ2-7; CDR3aa: ASSPSGPTPYEQY
v_gene: TRBV30; j_gene: TRBJ2-7; CDR3aa: AWSVGGEQY
v_gene: TRBV7-9; j_gene: TRBJ1-2; CDR3aa: ASSFQNYGYT
v_gene: TRBV18; j_gene: TRBJ1-6; CDR3aa: ASSPDKTGVGDSPLH
v_gene: TRBV6-1; j_gene: TRBJ1-1; CDR3aa: ASSMTGRSEAF
v_gene: TRBV18; j_gene: TRBJ2-3; CDR3aa: ASSPYSSTDTQY
v_gene: TRBV5-4; j_gene: TRBJ2-7; CDR3aa: ASSTGRRNEQY
v_gene: TRBV6-6; j_gene: TRBJ2-7; CDR3aa: ASRPLTGGFYEQY
v_gene: TRBV6-5; j_gene: TRBJ1-1; CDR3aa: ASSYRQGFNTEAF
v_gene: TRBV2; j_gene: TRBJ1-2; CDR3aa: ASNLAGDGYT
v_gene: TRBV6-5; j_gene: TRBJ2-7; CDR3aa: ASSYGQGAWEQY
v_gene: TRBV15; j_gene: TRBJ1-2; CDR3aa: ATSRAQGNYGYT
v_gene: TRBV5-4; j_gene: TRBJ2-2; CDR3aa: ASSSDVGLGELF
v_gene: TRBV7-9; j_gene: TRBJ2-1; CDR3aa: ASSPSGSHNEQF
v_gene: TRBV5-1; j_gene: TRBJ1-2; CDR3aa: ASSGTGNYGYT
v_gene: TRBV7-2; j_gene: TRBJ1-3; CDR3aa: ASSPRRGLNSGNTIY
v_gene: TRBV29-1; j_gene: TRBJ1-2; CDR3aa: SVEGGGVGSYGYT
v_gene: TRBV6-6; j_gene: TRBJ1-6; CDR3aa: ASSPSGGSPLH
v_gene: TRBV7-3; j_gene: TRBJ2-2; CDR3aa: ASSSRLAGAGGELF
v_gene: TRBV19; j_gene: TRBJ1-6; CDR3aa: ASSNTGPNSPLH
v_gene: TRBV6-6; j_gene: TRBJ1-5; CDR3aa: ASTNNYRGSGQPQH
v_gene: TRBV19; j_gene: TRBJ2-1; CDR3aa: ASSIPPHNEQF
v_gene: TRBV7-2; j_gene: TRBJ1-3; CDR3aa: ASSLHSSGNTIY
v_gene: TRBV7-3; j_gene: TRBJ2-3; CDR3aa: ASSRGWLAGQEDTQY
v_gene: TRBV5-1; j_gene: TRBJ2-7; CDR3aa: ASSPTIGGGYEQY
v_gene: TRBV9; j_gene: TRBJ1-4; CDR3aa: ASSVVPQGEGSNEKLF
v_gene: TRBV7-9; j_gene: TRBJ2-3; CDR3aa: ASSLALSGHQDTQY
v_gene: TRBV5-4; j_gene: TRBJ1-4; CDR3aa: ASSSSETPVEKLF
v_gene: TRBV28; j_gene: TRBJ1-2; CDR3aa: ASGGQVGYGYT
v_gene: TRBV6-5; j_gene: TRBJ1-1; CDR3aa: ASSYSADTEAF